Shown below are 10 T cell receptor beta chains from a single sample sequenced in a study of CXCR3-negative and CXCR3-positive naive CD8 T cells. UMI-tagged TRB cDNA libraries were built via 5' RACE. TCRdb reprocessed the 5' RACE reads, keeping one entry per CDR3 protein, no DNA. Recorded for this sample: over 100,000 distinct CDR3 sequences. Sequencing was performed on naive CXCR3- CD8+ T cells from blood. Subset indicated: CD45RO-CCR7+CD27+CD95- naive CD8+ T cells lacking CXCR3 (TNR3-). These receptors were collected from a human donor in good health. Some clones in this sample may be carry-over from other donors' samples.

This chain joins TRBV7-9 and TRBJ2-7. This CDR3 comprises 13 residues. Germline V gene sequence: CDR1 SEHNR, CDR2 FQNEAQ (reference sequence). The CDR3: CASSVGSKYEQYF.

The chain employs TRBV10-2 and TRBJ2-7; lacking DNA, the TRBD2 call made by TCRdb goes unchecked. Germline assignment: CDR1 WSHSY and CDR2 SAAADI. This CDR3 comprises 16 residues. This chain's CDR3 is CASSGVSREGSYEQYF.

The chain has TRBV20-1 and TRBJ2-1; with no DNA, the TCRdb D assignment of TRBD1 cannot be verified. Germline lookup yields CDR1 DFQATT and CDR2 SNEGSKA (reference sequence). CDR3 length: 14 residues. The CDR3 region is CSAFRGIKVNEQFF.

The chain is built from TRBV28 and TRBJ2-1; TCRdb's D call of TRBD2 is untestable without DNA. Germline CDR1 is MDHEN and CDR2 is SYDVKM. This CDR3 contains 14 residues. CDR3 region: CASSLRGGHNEQFF.

The chain recombines TRBV19 with TRBJ1-2; TCRdb calls TRBD1, which cannot be checked without DNA. Germline V gives CDR1 LNHDA, CDR2 SQIVND (reference sequence). This CDR3 comprises 13 residues. The CDR3 is CASSITGVDGYTF.

This chain links TRBV7-2 with TRBJ2-1; TCRdb names TRBD1, which stays unverified in the absence of DNA. Germline V gene sequence: CDR1 SGHTA, CDR2 FQGNSA. The CDR3 is made up of 12 amino acids. The CDR3 is CASSWSLPEQFF.

The gene calls are TRBV28 and TRBJ1-1. The CDR3 runs 12 residues. In germline, CDR1 is MDHEN, CDR2 SYDVKM. CDR3 protein: CASSFANTEAFF. The variable domain in full, with the rest retrieved from reference TRBV28 and TRBJ1-1, is DVKVTQSSRYLVKRTGEKVFLECVQDMDHENMFWYRQDPGLGLRLIYFSYDVKMKEKGDIPEGYSVSREKKERFSLILESASTNQTSMYLCASSFANTEAFFGQGTRLTVV.

The chain combines TRBV4-1 with TRBJ2-7; the D call from TCRdb, TRBD1, cannot be confirmed without DNA. CDR1 and CDR2 from the germline V gene are MGHRA and YSYEKL. This CDR3 region has 16 residues. The CDR3 sequence is CASSQGGGIGTYEQYF.

The chain employs TRBV15 and TRBJ2-1; TCRdb's assignment of TRBD2 cannot be checked, as there is no DNA. Germline V gives CDR1 LNHNV, CDR2 YYDKDF (reference sequence). This CDR3 spans 14 amino acids. The CDR3 sequence: CATSGSGDYNEQFF.

The genes are TRBV4-3 and TRBJ2-7; TCRdb names TRBD2, which stays unverified in the absence of DNA. The germline V gene encodes CDR1 LGHNA and CDR2 YSLEER. CDR3 length: 16 residues. The CDR3 spells CASSQGGDGGSYEQYF.